This TCR beta chain was obtained from a study of human thymus T cells. Infants served as donors; they were healthy and Finnish and were having corrective surgery for congenital heart defects. Only four of the eight donors provided a 0.5-1 mL blood sample. All available leukocytes, rather than a set cell count, yielded the blood DNA. Note on this clone: No antigen is known for it.

TCRdb keeps only in-frame clones here, not all; method: immunoSEQ multiplex PCR. The sample lists more than 45,000 clones, approximately 93% occurring once. Study results and caveats: Gene usage for V and J segments appeared biased in thymic and blood repertoires.

V gave up 3 bases and J gave up 2 bases, with 13 bases separating them. The length of the CDR3 is 14 residues. Per the germline V gene, CDR1 is GTSNPN and CDR2 is SVGIG (reference sequence). Sample: blood. The TCR originated in a boy in the first two years of life with a congenital heart defect but otherwise immunologically healthy. The J gene is TRBJ2-5, the V gene TRBV30; weak D call: TRBD2 (6 bases). The CDR3 protein is CAWSQIAVQETQYF. In DNA, the CDR3 is TGTGCCTGGAGCCAAATAGCGGTGCAAGAGACCCAGTACTTC.